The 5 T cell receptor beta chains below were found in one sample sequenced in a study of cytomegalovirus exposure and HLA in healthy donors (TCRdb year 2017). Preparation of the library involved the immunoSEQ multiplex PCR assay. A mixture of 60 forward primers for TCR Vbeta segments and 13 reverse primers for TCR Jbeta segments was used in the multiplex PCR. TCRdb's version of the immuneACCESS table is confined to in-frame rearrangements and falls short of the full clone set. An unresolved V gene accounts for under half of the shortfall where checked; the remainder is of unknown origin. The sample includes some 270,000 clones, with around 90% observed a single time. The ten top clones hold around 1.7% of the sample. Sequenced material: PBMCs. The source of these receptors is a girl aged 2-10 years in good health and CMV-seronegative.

DNA for the CDR3: TGCGCCAGCAGCTTGGGTTACGGGCGGGGGGACAATGAGCAGTTCTTC. Amino acids: CASSLGYGRGDNEQFF. The J gene is TRBJ2-1, the V gene TRBV5-1; TRBD2 agrees at 8 bases. The germline V gene encodes CDR1 SGHRS and CDR2 YFSETQ. The CDR3 is 16 residues long. The V segment lost 0 bases and the J segment 5 bases; nucleotides outside the gene matches: 7.

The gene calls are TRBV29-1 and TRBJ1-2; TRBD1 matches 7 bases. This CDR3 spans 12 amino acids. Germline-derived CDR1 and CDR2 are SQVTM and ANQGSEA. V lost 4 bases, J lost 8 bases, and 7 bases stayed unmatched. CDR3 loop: CSVGTGIVGYTF. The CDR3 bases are TGCAGCGTTGGGACAGGAATAGTAGGCTACACCTTC.

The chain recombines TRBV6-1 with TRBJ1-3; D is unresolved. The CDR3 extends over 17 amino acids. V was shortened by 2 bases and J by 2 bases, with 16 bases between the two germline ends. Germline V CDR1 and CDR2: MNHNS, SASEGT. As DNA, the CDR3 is TGTGCCAGCAGTGAAAACCCCGACTCGAGTCCTGGAAACACCATATATTTT. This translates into CASSENPDSSPGNTIYF.

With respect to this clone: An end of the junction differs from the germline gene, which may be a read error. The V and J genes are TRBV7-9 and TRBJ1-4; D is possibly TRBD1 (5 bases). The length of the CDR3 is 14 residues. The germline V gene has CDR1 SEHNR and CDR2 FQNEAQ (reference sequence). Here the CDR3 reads CSSSLSGTNEKLFF. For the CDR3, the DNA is TGTTCCAGCAGCTTATCAGGGACTAATGAAAAACTGTTTTTT.

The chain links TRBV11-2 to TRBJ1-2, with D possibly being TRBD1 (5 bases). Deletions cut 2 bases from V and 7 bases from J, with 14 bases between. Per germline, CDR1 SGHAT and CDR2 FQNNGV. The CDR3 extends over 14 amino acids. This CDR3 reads CASSLNEQVFGYTF. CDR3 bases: TGTGCCAGCAGCTTAAATGAACAGGTCTTTGGCTACACCTTC.